The entry below describes one T cell receptor (beta chain). As processed by the authors: The authors estimated nucleated cell counts from reference gene primer amplification. The method was immunoSEQ multiplex PCR; TCRdb's version includes in-frame clones alone and lacks a portion of them. V, J and clone size derive from that table, while D and trimming were established from the DNA sequence. The sample holds tens of thousands of clones, 86% seen once. The data originate from a study of blood T cell repertoires in COVID-19. Across the study: Samples representing acute and convalescent COVID-19 were sourced from the United States, Italy and Spain. T cells, B-cell-depleted T cells, or PBMCs supplied cDNA or gDNA.

The V gene lost 0 bases and the J gene lost 3 bases, with 12 bases spanning the gap. CDR3 size: 15 residues. CDR1 is LGHNA, CDR2 YSLEER, per germline. The sequencing input was peripheral blood. The clonotype comes from a man in his fifties or sixties in a cohort sampled during active COVID-19. The chain has TRBV4-3 and TRBJ2-7; D might be TRBD2 (7 bases). CDR3 sequence: CASSQETGGFYEQYF. In DNA form, the CDR3 reads TGCGCCAGCAGCCAAGAAACGGGGGGCTTCTACGAGCAGTACTTC.